These 9 T cell receptor beta chains came from one sample sequenced in a study of blood T cell repertoires in COVID-19. Produced via immunoSEQ multiplex PCR; TCRdb's table is partial and in-frame only. The sample consists of approximately 160,000 clones, 80% to 90% of them appearing once. Source material: peripheral blood. The receptors shown here come from a human donor in a cohort sampled during active COVID-19.

The V gene is TRBV7-2, the J gene TRBJ2-1, with a weak D call TRBD1 (6 bases). The V gene's germline CDR1 is SGHTA and CDR2 FQGNSA. Trimming removed 4 bases at V and 6 bases at J, with 13 bases between. The CDR3 runs 14 residues. CDR3 loop: CASSSLVDSNEQFF. The CDR3 region has the DNA TGTGCCAGCAGCTCTTTAGTGGACAGCAATGAGCAGTTCTTC.

This clone appeared once. The chain carries TRBV21-1 and TRBJ1-5; TRBD1 reflects the table's D call only, with no check against the DNA. TRBV21-1 is a pseudogene segment. CDR3 length: 17 residues. The CDR3 coding sequence is TGTGCCAGCAGCAAAGTGCCCAGGGGCAGGCGCAATCAGCCCCAGCATTTT. Translated, it gives CASSKVPRGRRNQPQHF.

The V gene is TRBV27, the J gene TRBJ2-3; a possible D gene is TRBD2 (5 bases). Germline CDR1 reads MNHEY; CDR2 reads SMNVEV (reference sequence). Trimming removed 1 base from V and 3 bases from J, with 17 bases in between. The CDR3 has 17 amino acids. DNA for the CDR3: TGTGCCAGCAGTTTATTTAATCCGGGTCCGGGGACAGATACGCAGTATTTT. Its translation is CASSLFNPGPGTDTQYF.

V usage is TRBV3-1 (or the pseudogene TRBV3-2) and J usage is TRBJ2-3, with D perhaps matching TRBD2 (6 bases). Per the germline V gene, CDR1 is LGHDT and CDR2 is YNNKEL (reference sequence). The CDR3 contains 16 residues. The V end was cut by 8 bases, the J end by 1 base, with 19 bases between. The DNA for the CDR3 is TGTGCCAGCGGAGGTCCCCCGGGCGGGGGCACAGATACGCAGTATTTT. This sequence encodes CASGGPPGGGTDTQYF.

The V and J genes are TRBV6-1 and TRBJ1-6; 7 positions match TRBD1. The germline CDR1 and CDR2 sequences are MNHNS and SASEGT. The CDR3 spans 15 residues. V was clipped by 2 bases and J by 9 bases; unmatched bases: 7. The CDR3 DNA sequence: TGTGCCAGCAGTGAACCAGGAGGGGGCGGTTCACCCCTCCACTTT. This codes for CASSEPGGGGSPLHF.

V gene TRBV19 combines with J gene TRBJ2-5; 7 nucleotides agree with TRBD1. Germline V lookup: CDR1 LNHDA, CDR2 SQIVND (reference sequence). The CDR3 spans 15 residues. The junction had 12 bases not matched to a gene; V was cut back by 6 bases and J by 5 bases. CDR3 amino acids: CASSPRGLAKETQYF. DNA of the CDR3: TGTGCCAGTAGCCCAAGGGGGCTAGCCAAGGAGACCCAGTACTTC.

Here the CDR3 DNA reads TGCGCCAGCAGCCAAGCCGGGACTAGCGGGGGTTCAGATACGCAGTATTTT. As protein: CASSQAGTSGGSDTQYF. The genes are TRBV4-1 and TRBJ2-3, with TRBD2 matching 14 bases. Per germline, CDR1 MGHRA and CDR2 YSYEKL. This CDR3 comprises 17 residues. V lost 1 base to trimming and J lost 4 bases; unmatched junction nucleotides: 4.

The chain combines TRBV18 with TRBJ1-1, with D tentatively TRBD1 (6 bases). Germline CDR1 and CDR2: KGHSH and LQKENI. V was shortened by 0 bases and J by 1 base, with 12 bases between the two germline ends. The CDR3 covers 16 residues. CDR3 region: CASSPPGRGSNTEAFF. CDR3 nucleotides: TGTGCCAGCTCACCACCGGGCAGGGGTTCGAACACTGAAGCTTTCTTT.

The chain is built from TRBV18 and TRBJ2-3, with D uncertain. Germline CDR1 reads KGHSH; CDR2 reads LQKENI. The CDR3 loop spans 13 amino acids. The V and J ends lost 6 bases and 2 bases respectively, with 9 bases between them. CDR3 in DNA: TGTGCCAGCTCGTCCTTTGTCACAGATACGCAGTATTTT. Translation: CASSSFVTDTQYF.